Detailed here is one T cell receptor (beta chain). What it binds is unknown. One base away lies a much larger clone, so this may be a sequencing read error. Quantitative 5'-RACE was performed with molecular barcodes, and it yielded the TCR beta libraries. TCRdb itself ran the 5' RACE reads through MiXCR, one entry per CDR3 protein. The repertoire consists of around 210,000 distinct CDR3 sequences, with approximately 7.6% occurring once and the leading ten covering roughly 4.9%. This specimen belongs to a study of CD8 T cells in ankylosing spondylitis. General study points: Reactive arthritis synovial fluid and blood were previously reported to contain some motif variants. Disease-associated clones were reportedly significantly overrepresented in matched ankylosing spondylitis synovial fluid.

This receptor was identified in a female donor with ankylosing spondylitis or in good health (not recorded which). The sample taken for sequencing was blood, either unsorted or a sorted T cell fraction (not recorded which).

The CDR3 region is CTSSEARGVGSKNIQYF. CDR3 nucleotide sequence: TGTACCAGCAGTGAAGCGAGGGGAGTCGGGTCCAAAAACATTCAGTACTTC. The genes are TRBV6-1 and TRBJ2-4; D may correspond to TRBD1 or TRBD2 (5 bases each). The CDR3 runs to 17 residues. The germline V gene has CDR1 MNHNS and CDR2 SASEGT.